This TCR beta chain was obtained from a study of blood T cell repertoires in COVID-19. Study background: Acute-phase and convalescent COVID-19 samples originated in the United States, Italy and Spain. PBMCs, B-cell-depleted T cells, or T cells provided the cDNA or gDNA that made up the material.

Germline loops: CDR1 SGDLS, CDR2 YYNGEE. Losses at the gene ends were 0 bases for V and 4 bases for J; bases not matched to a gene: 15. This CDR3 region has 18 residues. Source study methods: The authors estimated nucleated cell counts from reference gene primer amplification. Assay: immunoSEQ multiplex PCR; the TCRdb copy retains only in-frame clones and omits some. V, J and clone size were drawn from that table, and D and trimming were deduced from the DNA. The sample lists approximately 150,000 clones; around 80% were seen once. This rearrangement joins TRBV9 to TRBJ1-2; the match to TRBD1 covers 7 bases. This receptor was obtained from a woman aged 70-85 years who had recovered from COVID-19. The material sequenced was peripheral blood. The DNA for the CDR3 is TGTGCCAGCAGCGTAGAAGCGGTACCCACGGACAGGTCCTATGGCTACACCTTC. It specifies CASSVEAVPTDRSYGYTF.